This T cell receptor (beta chain) was profiled in a study of graft-versus-host responses after intestinal transplantation. On the study more broadly: Recipients had transplants, and these were multivisceral, liver-intestinal, or isolated intestinal. Study outcomes and limitations: Some GvH clones were seen earlier in gut or blood, suggesting intestinal origin. Allografts carried high graft-versus-host to host-versus-graft clonal ratios in patients having graft-donor T cell macrochimerism. Peak levels of circulating GvH clones tracked with early post-transplant HvG declines.

V shed 3 bases and J shed 0 bases, with 9 bases lying between them. Per germline, CDR1 SGDLS and CDR2 YYNGEE. There are 15 residues in the CDR3. Some clones are missing from TCRdb's copy, which holds only in-frame ones; the method was immunoSEQ multiplex PCR. The sample holds approximately 75,000 clones, about 94% seen once. A remark on this clone: Its antigen is still unknown.

The receptor was derived from a human donor who received an intestinal transplant. This rearrangement joins TRBV9 to TRBJ2-2; TRBD1 might be the D (6 bases). The sample here was unstimulated CD8+ T cells sorted from spleen or lymph node cells, taken before intestinal transplant. The CDR3 loop is CASSETGTNTGELFF. Here the CDR3 DNA reads TGTGCCAGCAGCGAGACAGGCACGAACACCGGGGAGCTGTTTTTT.